This paragraph reports one TCR beta chain. This entry is derived from a study of blood T cell repertoires in COVID-19. Study overall: Samples came from the United States, Italy and Spain, spanning acute and convalescent COVID-19. PBMCs, B-cell-depleted T cells, or T cells provided the cDNA or gDNA that made up the material.

In the study's own analysis: It was from reference gene primer amplification that nucleated cell counts were estimated. Sequenced by immunoSEQ multiplex PCR; TCRdb stores in-frame clones only, minus some. That table is the source of V, J and clone size, and D and trimming were worked out from the DNA. Of nearly 350,000 clones detected, around 83% appear once; the ten largest clones hold almost 3%. Sequences were obtained from peripheral blood. This sequence originates from a man younger than 40 with active or convalescent COVID-19.

This chain's CDR3 is CASSEGRGGYTF. The CDR3 nucleotides read TGTGCCAGCAGTGAGGGGCGGGGAGGCTACACCTTC. J is TRBJ1-2 and V is TRBV2; weak D call: TRBD1 (5 bases). The CDR3 runs to 12 residues. The V gene's germline CDR1 is SNHLY and CDR2 FYNNEI. With 3 bases removed from V and 8 bases from J, the gap between germline ends came to 10 bases.